The source of this TCR beta chain is a study of T cell clonality in common variable immunodeficiency. This clone was counted many times. The target antigen is unknown. The read ends 3 residues shy of where the CDR3 ends; the end is completed using the germline J gene. Germline CDR1 is SGHTA and CDR2 is FQGNSA. Losses at the gene ends were 5 bases for V and 2 bases for J; bases not matched to a gene: 7. The CDR3 runs to 15 residues. Study-wide results and limits: Compared with healthy controls, CVID subjects showed increased TCRbeta clonality, mostly in about a third.

The method was immunoSEQ multiplex PCR; TCRdb's version includes in-frame clones alone and lacks a portion of them. Listed for the sample are tens of thousands of clones, none seen a single time. The sample taken for sequencing was peripheral blood mononuclear cells. The chain uses TRBV7-2 and TRBJ2-7; 9 positions match TRBD2. The source of this sequence is a person aged 18 to 75 in good health. CDR3: CASSTSGGLAYEQYF. The part of the CDR3 DNA that was read is TGTGCCAGCAGCACCAGCGGGGGGCTGGCCTACGAG.